These 11 T cell receptor beta chains share one sample of origin, sequenced in a study of blood T cell repertoires in COVID-19. Clones were sequenced by immunoSEQ multiplex PCR, and TCRdb holds only the in-frame ones, with some missing. Here the sample spans just over 650,000 clones, 75% to 90% being singletons. Sequencing was performed on peripheral blood. The source is a woman between 18 and 29 years old with acute or convalescent COVID-19.

This clone was recorded once. The chain has TRBV19 and TRBJ1-5; 8 nucleotides agree with TRBD1. Germline assignment: CDR1 LNHDA and CDR2 SQIVND (reference sequence). This CDR3 has 16 residues. V was clipped by 5 bases and J by 0 bases; unmatched bases: 6. The CDR3 DNA follows: TGTGCCAGTAGTGTACAGGGGGAGTATAGCAATCAGCCCCAGCATTTT. Protein: CASSVQGEYSNQPQHF.

This sequence joins TRBV27 and TRBJ1-2, with TRBD1 identical over 9 bases. The length of the CDR3 is 14 residues. J gave up 8 bases and V 3 bases, and 7 bases lay outside the gene matches. Germline V CDR1 and CDR2: MNHEY, SMNVEV (reference sequence). CDR3 protein: CASSFQQGAGGYTF. In nucleotides, the CDR3 is TGTGCCAGCAGTTTCCAACAGGGGGCGGGAGGCTACACCTTC.

The chain employs TRBV4-2 and TRBJ2-2; the match to TRBD2 covers 13 bases. Per the germline V gene, CDR1 is LGHNA and CDR2 is YNFKEQ. This CDR3 contains 16 residues. With 0 bases clipped from V and 6 bases from J, the junction kept 1 base outside the gene matches. The DNA for the CDR3 is TGTGCCAGCAGCCAAGAACTAGCGGGGGGGCCCGGGGAGCTGTTTTTT. Translation: CASSQELAGGPGELFF.

This chain uses TRBV7-2 with TRBJ1-1, with 8 bases fitting TRBD1. CDR1 is SGHTA and CDR2 is FQGNSA in the germline V gene. This CDR3 is 17 amino acids long. With 2 bases clipped from V and 5 bases from J, the junction kept 13 bases outside the gene matches. The CDR3 sequence is CASSLSRQGLVRTEAFF. Here the CDR3 DNA reads TGTGCCAGCAGCTTATCACGACAGGGGCTCGTAAGGACTGAAGCTTTCTTT. The full variable domain, rest sourced from reference TRBV7-2 and TRBJ1-1, is GAGVSQSPSNKVTEKGKDVELRCDPISGHTALYWYRQSLGQGLEFLIYFQGNSAPDKSGLPSDRFSAERTGGSVSTLTIQRTQQEDSAVYLCASSLSRQGLVRTEAFFGQGTRLTVV.

This chain connects TRBV18 to TRBJ2-5; D remains ambiguous. V was cut by 4 bases and J by 0 bases, with 6 bases left in between. Per germline, CDR1 KGHSH and CDR2 LQKENI. The CDR3 contains 13 residues. The CDR3: CASSQYNQETQYF. The CDR3 coding sequence is TGTGCCAGCTCACAATATAACCAAGAGACCCAGTACTTC.

V gene TRBV5-1 combines with J gene TRBJ2-1; TRBD1 agrees at 11 bases. V lost 0 bases to trimming and J lost 7 bases; unmatched junction nucleotides: 3. This CDR3 comprises 15 residues. Germline V gene data show CDR1 as SGHRS and CDR2 as YFSETQ. Here the CDR3 reads CASSLGDRGTNEQFF. In DNA form, the CDR3 reads TGCGCCAGCAGCTTGGGGGACAGGGGGACAAATGAGCAGTTCTTC.

The V call is TRBV6-2 or TRBV6-3, the J call TRBJ1-5; possibly TRBD1 for D (5 bases). Trimming left V 5 bases short and J 2 bases short, with 22 bases between. Germline loops: CDR1 MNHEY, CDR2 SVGEGT. CDR3 size: 18 residues. CDR3 DNA: TGTGCCAGCAGTCCCAGTGGAGGGGCCCTTAGCGGCAATCAGCCCCAGCATTTT. This encodes CASSPSGGALSGNQPQHF.

This chain joins TRBV3-1 (or the pseudogene TRBV3-2) and TRBJ1-2; no clear D gene. Germline CDR1 is LGHDT and CDR2 is YNNKEL (reference sequence). Trimming took off 0 bases at V and 4 bases at J, with 12 bases between the two ends. The CDR3 runs to 15 residues. The CDR3 region has the DNA TGTGCCAGCAGCCAAGATAGGCGCGGAATCTATGGCTACACCTTC. It translates to CASSQDRRGIYGYTF.

The chain has TRBV5-1 and TRBJ1-6; tentative D call: TRBD1 (6 bases). Trimming took off 4 bases at V and 9 bases at J, with 14 bases between the two ends. Germline V gene data show CDR1 as SGHRS and CDR2 as YFSETQ. The CDR3 length is 14 residues. The CDR3 is CASSEETGSSPLHF. CDR3 nucleotides: TGCGCCAGCAGCGAGGAAACAGGGAGTTCACCCCTCCACTTT. Full variable domain (missing parts from reference TRBV5-1 and TRBJ1-6): KAGVTQTPRYLIKTRGQQVTLSCSPISGHRSVSWYQQTPGQGLQFLFEYFSETQRNKGNFPGRFSGRQFSNSRSEMNVSTLELGDSALYLCASSEETGSSPLHFGNGTRLTVT.

J is TRBJ1-2 and V is TRBV10-3, with D unclear. V lost 3 bases and J 9 bases, leaving 8 bases between the germline ends. Germline CDR1 and CDR2: ENHRY and SYGVKD. CDR3 length equals 11 residues. DNA for the CDR3: TGTGCCATCAGTGAACGGGGTAGCTACACCTTC. Protein product: CAISERGSYTF.

V usage is TRBV14 and J usage is TRBJ1-1; possible D gene TRBD1, 5 bases. Germline loops: CDR1 SGHDN, CDR2 FVKESK. The CDR3 has 14 amino acids. V was trimmed by 4 bases and J by 3 bases, leaving 12 bases between them. The CDR3 here is CASSLLLGDTEAFF. The DNA for the CDR3 is TGTGCCAGCAGCCTGCTCTTAGGGGACACTGAAGCTTTCTTT. Combining the CDR3 with reference TRBV14 and TRBJ1-1 gives the whole variable domain EAGVTQFPSHSVIEKGQTVTLRCDPISGHDNLYWYRRVMGKEIKFLLHFVKESKQDESGMPNNRFLAERTGGTYSTLKVQPAELEDSGVYFCASSLLLGDTEAFFGQGTRLTVV.